What follows are 9 T cell receptor beta chains derived from one specimen sequenced in a study of T cell responses to AZD1222 COVID-19 vaccine (dated by TCRdb to the early 2020s). Interpreted using the paper, the time point label stands for: about 28 days (+/-7) after the second vaccine dose. This specimen's treatment or condition label, per the study, means: meningococcal conjugate vaccine given as trial control. The method was the immunoSEQ multiplex PCR assay. In TCRdb, the immuneACCESS table is reduced to in-frame sequences with V and J assigned. These tables do not hold every clone; where another copy was compared, an unresolved V gene accounts for under half, and the others remain unexplained. The sample data list about 210,000 clones, and around 94% of these were observed just once. Together, the top ten hold around 1.8% of the sample. Sequencing used peripheral blood, obtained 28 days after the second dose of the MenACWY control vaccine. The receptors stem from an adult who received the MenACWY meningococcal vaccine as a control.

The V and J genes are TRBV2 and TRBJ1-1; the D is unclear. V shed 1 base and J shed 1 base, with 4 bases lying between them. The length of the CDR3 is 13 residues. CDR1 and CDR2 (germline): SNHLY, FYNNEI. CDR3 protein: CASSEDGNTEAFF. CDR3 bases: TGTGCCAGCAGTGAAGACGGGAACACTGAAGCTTTCTTT.

The chain combines TRBV7-8 with TRBJ2-7; possibly TRBD2 for D (6 bases). Germline CDR1 and CDR2: SGHVS and FQNEAQ. This CDR3 contains 14 residues. The ends were cut back, 0 bases at V and 5 bases at J, with 11 bases in the middle. CDR3 sequence (DNA): TGTGCCAGCAGCTTAGCGGGGGACTGGAACGAGCAGTACTTC. It is translated as CASSLAGDWNEQYF.

The V and J genes are TRBV6-6 and TRBJ2-7, with 8 bases identical to TRBD1. Losses at the gene ends were 6 bases for V and 7 bases for J; bases not matched to a gene: 8. The germline CDR1 and CDR2 sequences are MNHNY and SVGAGI (reference sequence). This CDR3 has 13 amino acids. The DNA for the CDR3 is TGTGCCAGCAGAAAGACAGGGGACGGGGAGCAGTACTTC. This encodes CASRKTGDGEQYF.

This chain connects TRBV5-4 to TRBJ2-1, with 12 positions matching TRBD2. V was clipped by 0 bases and J by 9 bases; unmatched bases: 4. The CDR3 loop spans 15 amino acids. The germline V gene has CDR1 SGHNT and CDR2 YYREEE (reference sequence). In DNA, the CDR3 is TGTGCCAGCAGCTTGGCTAGCGGGGGGGCCCCTGAGCAGTTCTTC. As protein: CASSLASGGAPEQFF.

CDR3 in amino acids: CASSQDRTALNYGYTF. CDR3 nucleotides: TGTGCCAGCAGCCAAGATAGGACAGCTCTGAACTATGGCTACACCTTC. This chain uses TRBV14 with TRBJ1-2; TRBD1 is a possible D gene (6 bases). Germline assignment: CDR1 SGHDN and CDR2 FVKESK. The CDR3 covers 16 residues. V lost 0 bases, J lost 2 bases, and 13 bases lay in between.

DNA of the CDR3: TGTGCCACCTCCTCTCGTCGGGACAGCTATGGCTACACCTTC. It is translated as CATSSRRDSYGYTF. The chain combines TRBV2 with TRBJ1-2; TRBD1 agrees at 7 bases. The CDR3 runs 14 residues. Losses at the gene ends were 10 bases for V and 4 bases for J; bases not matched to a gene: 12. Germline V gene lookup returns CDR1 SNHLY and CDR2 FYNNEI. Filled out from reference TRBV2 and TRBJ1-2, the complete variable domain reads EPEVTQTPSHQVTQMGQEVILRCVPISNHLYFYWYRQILGQKVEFLVSFYNNEISEKSEIFDDQFSVERPDGSNFTLKIRSTKLEDSAMYFCATSSRRDSYGYTFGSGTRLTVV.

This clone occurred once. The chain has TRBV3-1 (or the pseudogene TRBV3-2) and TRBJ2-1; the match to TRBD2 covers 11 bases. Germline CDR1 and CDR2: LGHDT and YNNKEL (reference sequence). Unmatched junction bases numbered 5, after V lost 3 bases and J lost 7 bases. This CDR3 contains 15 residues. Written as DNA, the CDR3 is TGTGCCAGCAGCCAGGCGACTAGCGGGACGAATGAGCAGTTCTTC. Amino acid sequence: CASSQATSGTNEQFF.

The rearrangement links TRBV7-9 to TRBJ1-2; D is unclear. Germline V gene sequence: CDR1 SEHNR, CDR2 FQNEAQ (reference sequence). The CDR3 consists of 14 residues. V was clipped by 6 bases and J by 2 bases, with 13 bases between them. The CDR3 sequence: CASSTGETNYGYTF. DNA of the CDR3: TGTGCCAGCAGTACCGGAGAGACAAACTATGGCTACACCTTC.

The J gene is TRBJ2-3, the V gene TRBV11-1; D is undetermined. Germline V gives CDR1 SGHAT, CDR2 FQDESV (reference sequence). The germline V and J ends were trimmed by 2 bases and 2 bases, with 5 bases remaining between them. CDR3 length equals 13 residues. The CDR3 loop reads CASSLRTTDTQYF. The CDR3 DNA reads TGTGCCAGCAGCTTACGAACCACAGATACGCAGTATTTT.